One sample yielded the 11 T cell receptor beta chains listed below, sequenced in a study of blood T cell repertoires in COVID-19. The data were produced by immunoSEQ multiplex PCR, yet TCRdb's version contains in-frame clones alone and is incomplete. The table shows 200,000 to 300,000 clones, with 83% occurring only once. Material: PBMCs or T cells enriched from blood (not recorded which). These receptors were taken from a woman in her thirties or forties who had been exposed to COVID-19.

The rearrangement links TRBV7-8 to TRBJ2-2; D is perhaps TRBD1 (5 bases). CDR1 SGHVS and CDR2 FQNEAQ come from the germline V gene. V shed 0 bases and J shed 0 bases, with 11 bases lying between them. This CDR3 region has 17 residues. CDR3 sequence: CASSLAPDITNTGELFF. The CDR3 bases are TGTGCCAGCAGCTTAGCGCCGGACATAACGAACACCGGGGAGCTGTTTTTT.

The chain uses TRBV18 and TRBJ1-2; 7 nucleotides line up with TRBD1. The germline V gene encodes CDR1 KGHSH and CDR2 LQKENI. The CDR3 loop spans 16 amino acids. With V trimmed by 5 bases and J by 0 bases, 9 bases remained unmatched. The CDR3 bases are TGTGCCAGCTCATCGACCCGGGACAGAGCTAACTATGGCTACACCTTC. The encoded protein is CASSSTRDRANYGYTF. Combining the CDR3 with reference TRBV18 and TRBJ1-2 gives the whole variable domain NAGVMQNPRHLVRRRGQEARLRCSPMKGHSHVYWYRQLPEEGLKFMVYLQKENIIDESGMPKERFSAEFPKEGPSILRIQQVVRGDSAAYFCASSSTRDRANYGYTFGSGTRLTVV.

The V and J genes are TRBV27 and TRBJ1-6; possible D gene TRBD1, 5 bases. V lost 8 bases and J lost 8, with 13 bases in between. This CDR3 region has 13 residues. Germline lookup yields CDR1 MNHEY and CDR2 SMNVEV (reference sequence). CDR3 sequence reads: CASGNRDYSPLHF. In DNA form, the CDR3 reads TGTGCCAGCGGAAACCGGGACTATTCACCCCTCCACTTT.

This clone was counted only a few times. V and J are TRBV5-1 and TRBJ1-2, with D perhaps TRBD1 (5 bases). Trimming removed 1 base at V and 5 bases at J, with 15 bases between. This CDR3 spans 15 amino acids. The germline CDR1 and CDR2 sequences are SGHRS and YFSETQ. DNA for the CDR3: TGCGCCAGCAGCTTGCGGGAGACAGAGAGATATGGCTACACCTTC. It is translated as CASSLRETERYGYTF.

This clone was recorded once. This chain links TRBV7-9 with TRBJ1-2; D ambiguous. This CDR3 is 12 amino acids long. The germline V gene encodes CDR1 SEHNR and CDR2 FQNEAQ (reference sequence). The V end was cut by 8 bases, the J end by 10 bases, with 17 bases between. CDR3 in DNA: TGTGCCAGCGCTTTATTTTTTCAGGACTACACCTTC. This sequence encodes CASALFFQDYTF.

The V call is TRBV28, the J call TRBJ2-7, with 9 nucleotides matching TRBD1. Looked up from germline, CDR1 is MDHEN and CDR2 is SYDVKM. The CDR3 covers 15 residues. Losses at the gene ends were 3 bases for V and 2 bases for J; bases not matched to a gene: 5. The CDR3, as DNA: TGTGCCAGCAGTTTGGGAGGGGACAGGGCCTACGAGCAGTACTTC. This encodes CASSLGGDRAYEQYF.

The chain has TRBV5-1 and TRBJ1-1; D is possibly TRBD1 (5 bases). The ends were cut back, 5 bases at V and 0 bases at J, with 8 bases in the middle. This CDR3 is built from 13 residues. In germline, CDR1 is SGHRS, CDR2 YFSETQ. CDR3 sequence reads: CASRGGVNTEAFF. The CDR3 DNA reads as TGCGCCAGCAGGGGGGGTGTGAACACTGAAGCTTTCTTT.

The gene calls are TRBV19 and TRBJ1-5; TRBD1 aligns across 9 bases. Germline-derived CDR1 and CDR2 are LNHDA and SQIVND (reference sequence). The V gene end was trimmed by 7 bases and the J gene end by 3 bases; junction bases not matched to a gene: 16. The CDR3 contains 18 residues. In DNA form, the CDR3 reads TGTGCCAGTAACACTAGGGGGACAGGGAGCGGCAACAATCAGCCCCAGCATTTT. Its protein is CASNTRGTGSGNNQPQHF.

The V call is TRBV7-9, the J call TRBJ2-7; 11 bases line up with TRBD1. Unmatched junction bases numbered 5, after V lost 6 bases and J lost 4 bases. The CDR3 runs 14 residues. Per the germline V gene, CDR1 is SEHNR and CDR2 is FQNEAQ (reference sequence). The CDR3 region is CASRPGTGGYEQYF. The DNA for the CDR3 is TGTGCCAGCAGGCCCGGGACAGGGGGATACGAGCAGTACTTC.

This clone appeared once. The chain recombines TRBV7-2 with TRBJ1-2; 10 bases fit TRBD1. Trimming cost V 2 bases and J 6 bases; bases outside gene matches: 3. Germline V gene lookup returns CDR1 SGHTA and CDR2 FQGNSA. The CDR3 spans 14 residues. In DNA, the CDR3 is TGTGCCAGCAGCTTACAGGGACAGGGGAATGGCTACACCTTC. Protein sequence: CASSLQGQGNGYTF.

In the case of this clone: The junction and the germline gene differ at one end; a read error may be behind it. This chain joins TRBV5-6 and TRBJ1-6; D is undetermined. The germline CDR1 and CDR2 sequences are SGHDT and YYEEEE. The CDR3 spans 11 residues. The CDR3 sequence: CASSSGSPLCF. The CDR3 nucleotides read TGTGCCAGCAGCTCCGGGAGCCCCCTCTGCTTT. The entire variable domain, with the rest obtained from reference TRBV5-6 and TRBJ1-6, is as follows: DAGVTQSPTHLIKTRGQQVTLRCSPKSGHDTVSWYQQALGQGPQFIFQYYEEEERQRGNFPDRFSGHQFPNYSSELNVNALLLGDSALYLCASSSGSPLCFGNGTRLTVT.